This passage covers 8 T cell receptor beta chains from one sample sequenced in a study of blood T cell repertoires in COVID-19. Data came from immunoSEQ multiplex PCR; TCRdb stores just in-frame clones and leaves some out. Here the sample spans 310,000 or so clones, 86% being singletons. The sequenced sample consisted of peripheral blood. Source of these receptors: a woman aged 25 to 39 who had recovered from COVID-19.

J is TRBJ1-1 and V is TRBV9; the D is unclear. Trimming cost V 1 base and J 4 bases, with 8 bases left between them. There are 13 residues in the CDR3. In germline, CDR1 is SGDLS, CDR2 YYNGEE. The CDR3 DNA reads TGTGCCAGCAGCGTATCTTTAGTCACTGAAGCTTTCTTT. This sequence encodes CASSVSLVTEAFF.

The chain has TRBV9 and TRBJ2-2, with unresolved D. Germline CDR1 is SGDLS and CDR2 is YYNGEE. This CDR3 region has 12 residues. V was shortened by 0 bases and J by 5 bases, with 2 bases between the two germline ends. This CDR3 reads CASSVATGELFF. CDR3 in DNA: TGTGCCAGCAGCGTAGCAACCGGGGAGCTGTTTTTT.

V gene TRBV5-6 combines with J gene TRBJ2-1; 11 bases are a match to TRBD2. This CDR3 is built from 15 residues. Germline V gene data show CDR1 as SGHDT and CDR2 as YYEEEE. J gave up 7 bases and V 6 bases, and 9 bases lay outside the gene matches. In DNA form, the CDR3 reads TGTGCCAGCACCGTACTAGCGGGAGTCGGTAATGAGCAGTTCTTC. It is translated as CASTVLAGVGNEQFF.

This chain connects TRBV2 to TRBJ2-2; TRBD2 aligns across 11 bases. This CDR3 region has 16 residues. CDR1 SNHLY and CDR2 FYNNEI come from the germline V gene. V lost 6 bases, J lost 1 base, and 4 bases stayed unmatched. DNA for the CDR3: TGTGCCAGCAGGGCTCTAGCGGGAGGGAACACCGGGGAGCTGTTTTTT. This encodes CASRALAGGNTGELFF.

This sequence joins TRBV28 and TRBJ1-5; a possible D gene is TRBD1 (6 bases). Trimming took off 3 bases at V and 1 base at J, with 13 bases between the two ends. Germline V lookup: CDR1 MDHEN, CDR2 SYDVKM. The CDR3 runs 16 residues. This chain's CDR3 is CASSFGGGGSNQPQHF. CDR3 DNA sequence: TGTGCCAGCAGTTTCGGGGGAGGGGGGAGCAATCAGCCCCAGCATTTT.

The rearrangement links TRBV6-5 to TRBJ1-6, with 8 positions matching TRBD1. J gave up 5 bases and V 10 bases, and 7 bases lay outside the gene matches. The CDR3 has 14 amino acids. Looked up from germline, CDR1 is MNHEY and CDR2 is SVGAGI. In DNA form, the CDR3 reads TGTGCCACCGAGACAGGGGAGAATAATTCACCCCTCCACTTT. Encoded protein: CATETGENNSPLHF.

This sequence joins TRBV18 and TRBJ1-1; D may be TRBD1 (6 bases). Germline values: CDR1 KGHSH, CDR2 LQKENI. V was clipped by 6 bases and J by 6 bases, with 14 bases between them. CDR3 size: 13 residues. The CDR3 nucleotides read TGTGCCAGCTCGCAAAACAGGGATGCTGAAGCTTTCTTT. Its protein product is CASSQNRDAEAFF.

The chain employs TRBV5-1 and TRBJ1-2; 8 bases align to TRBD1. Germline V gene sequence: CDR1 SGHRS, CDR2 YFSETQ. This CDR3 spans 15 amino acids. J was trimmed by 3 bases and V by 3 bases; bases with no gene match: 7. The CDR3 sequence: CASSSAVQGDYGYTF. CDR3 nucleotide sequence: TGCGCCAGCAGCTCGGCCGTACAGGGGGACTATGGCTACACCTTC.